The 6 T cell receptor beta chains below were found in one sample sequenced in a study of human T cells and chemical hapten exposure. Time point defined: patch test 1, 2 weeks after DPC sensitization. Treatment indicated: therapeutic diphenylcyclopropenone sensitization with weekly scalp DPC. TCRdb passed the RACE reads through MiXCR, listing each CDR3 protein once. The table has roughly 360,000 distinct CDR3 sequences, roughly 5% seen once. The sequences come from whole blood, collected in connection with sensitization to the hapten diphenylcyclopropenone (DPC). Source of these receptors: a woman aged 45-59 years with alopecia areata. Some clones in this sample may be carry-over from other donors' samples.

This clonotype was seen ten or more times. V and J are TRBV20-1 and TRBJ2-1; 10 nucleotides line up with TRBD2. The germline V gene has CDR1 DFQATT and CDR2 SNEGSKA (reference sequence). The V segment lost 0 bases and the J segment 3 bases; nucleotides outside the gene matches: 8. The CDR3 runs to 17 residues. DNA of the CDR3: TGCAGTGCTAGAGACCCCCAAACTAGCGGGGACTACAATGAGCAGTTCTTC. This encodes CSARDPQTSGDYNEQFF.

This clonotype has just a few counts. V is TRBV6-5 and J is TRBJ2-7, with D perhaps matching TRBD2 (5 bases). CDR3 length: 14 amino acids. V was shortened by 9 bases and J by 6 bases, with 21 bases between the two germline ends. Per germline, CDR1 MNHEY and CDR2 SVGAGI. CDR3 sequence reads: CARAWRWIRSEQYF. CDR3 nucleotides: TGTGCCAGAGCCTGGAGGTGGATCCGGTCCGAGCAGTACTTC.

This clonotype showed up many times. V gene TRBV6-1 combines with J gene TRBJ1-4, with D unresolved. This CDR3 contains 16 residues. Germline assignment: CDR1 MNHNS and CDR2 SASEGT. The V end lost 7 bases, the J end lost 5 bases, and 20 bases lay between the germline ends. CDR3 DNA sequence: TGTGCCAGCATAAGCGGAGAAGCGGGGAACAATGAAAAACTGTTTTTT. Translated, it gives CASISGEAGNNEKLFF.

The CDR3 nucleotides are TGTGCCACCAGTGATCCTCCGGGGGGTTCGACCATTCAGTACTTC. It yields the protein CATSDPPGGSTIQYF. This chain joins TRBV24-1 and TRBJ2-4, with TRBD2 identical over 7 bases. V lost 3 bases, J lost 9 bases, and 10 bases stayed unmatched. Per germline, CDR1 KGHDR and CDR2 SFDVKD. The CDR3 covers 15 residues.

In its sample, this clonotype was seen many times. The chain uses TRBV7-8 and TRBJ2-1, with a possible D match to TRBD2 (5 bases). CDR1 and CDR2 (germline): SGHVS, FQNEAQ. The CDR3 covers 16 residues. V lost 0 bases and J 4 bases, leaving 13 bases between the germline ends. The chain's CDR3 is CASSLARVTRYNEQFF. For the CDR3, the DNA is TGTGCCAGCAGCTTAGCGAGGGTCACTCGGTACAATGAGCAGTTCTTC.

This clonotype was seen a few times. The V and J genes are TRBV20-1 and TRBJ2-7; tentative D call: TRBD1 (6 bases). V shed 3 bases and J shed 4 bases, with 13 bases lying between them. CDR3 length: 13 residues. Germline CDR1 DFQATT, CDR2 SNEGSKA (reference sequence). CDR3 DNA: TGCAGTGCTAGTGCAGGGGTGGGGTACGAGCAGTACTTC. The encoded protein is CSASAGVGYEQYF.